The rows below give T cell receptor beta chains drawn from one sample of a study of blood T cell repertoires in COVID-19. The table came from immunoSEQ multiplex PCR; TCRdb's copy has only in-frame clones and leaves some out. Altogether tens of thousands of clones are present, roughly 90% being singletons, with the ten largest covering 3.1%. Specimen: peripheral blood. These receptors were obtained from a man aged 45-60 years with acute or convalescent COVID-19. CDR3s leave out the opening cysteine and the closing phenylalanine or tryptophan.

cdr3_aa j_call v_call
ASSLVSPIGQGTEQY TRBJ2-7 TRBV7-6
ASSQRSADSAQY TRBJ2-5 TRBV3-1/TRBV3-2
ASSLGEGGFDEQY TRBJ2-7 TRBV5-4
ASSIVTGTGRNEQY TRBJ2-7 TRBV19
ASSPGQGAYEQY TRBJ2-7 TRBV19
ASSRDFGGAPGELF TRBJ2-2 TRBV2
ASSPAGGRVEQY TRBJ2-7 TRBV9
ASRLDRGTNQPQH TRBJ1-5 TRBV12-2
ASSTDRGLREKLF TRBJ1-4 TRBV19
ASGTGFMTGELF TRBJ2-2 TRBV19
ATRLGAGQPQH TRBJ1-5 TRBV10-2
ASSLAGGRILNTEAF TRBJ1-1 TRBV5-1
ASSMGQGAEKLF TRBJ1-4 TRBV19
ARGDSSTDTQY TRBJ2-3 TRBV6-5
ASSDGGGNGYT TRBJ1-2 TRBV6-4
ASSRSGVGEAF TRBJ1-1 TRBV7-9
ASSSSDRDTEAF TRBJ1-1 TRBV3-1/TRBV3-2
ASSPPGSGANVLT TRBJ2-6 TRBV28
ASRAGPTYGYT TRBJ1-2 TRBV7-6
ASSSGTSNYGYT TRBJ1-2 TRBV18
ASSQGGTEAF TRBJ1-1 TRBV19
ASSSRQGGNNEQF TRBJ2-1 TRBV7-9
ASSLESRENTEAF TRBJ1-1 TRBV5-1
ASSEYGQGIREQF TRBJ2-1 TRBV6-1
ASSYKGDGYT TRBJ1-2 TRBV6-5
ASSLAGLLAGVYEQY TRBJ2-7 TRBV7-9
ASSESTGEDTEAF TRBJ1-1 TRBV10-1
ATSETVGTDTQY TRBJ2-3 TRBV24-1
ATSDFNGVSTGELF TRBJ2-2 TRBV24-1
ASSLGTTTEAF TRBJ1-1 TRBV7-3
ASSLRVGAEAF TRBJ1-1 TRBV5-1
ASSPFLGLASDTQY TRBJ2-3 TRBV18
ASSVDNGNTIY TRBJ1-3 TRBV9
ASSLTTGVKDTQY TRBJ2-3 TRBV7-9
ASSPRQGHYGYT TRBJ1-2 TRBV5-6
ASTSLLPGLAGTDTQY TRBJ2-3 TRBV5-6
ASSPLRGKYEQY TRBJ2-7 TRBV7-8
ASSSRDRGFSGANVLT TRBJ2-6 TRBV7-6
ASSLGTGRFNEQF TRBJ2-1 TRBV11-2
ASSEALGGTSYEQY TRBJ2-7 TRBV2
ASSPVGGQGNYGYT TRBJ1-2 TRBV5-6
AWSRDSLKPF TRBJ1-1 TRBV30